This TCR beta chain was documented in a study of Graves' ophthalmopathy and Graves' hyperthyroidism listed by TCRdb under 2018. Notes on the research overall: A patient counted as having stable hyperthyroidism if there was no progression to ophthalmopathy within 18 months of follow-up. The independent validation cohort included roughly 19 hyperthyroidism patients plus 17 patients who later progressed from hyperthyroidism to ophthalmopathy. In several hyperthyroidism patients, the T-cell repertoire of thyroid tissue was compared with the T-cell repertoire of blood. In total, approximately 140 blood samples were TCR-sequenced: under 45 ophthalmopathy, around 75 hyperthyroidism and roughly 17 hyperthyroidism-to-ophthalmopathy patients. TCR beta repertoire signatures were used to distinguish Graves' ophthalmopathy from Graves' hyperthyroidism and to predict progression to ophthalmopathy. A discovery set of 95 to 100 patients (43 ophthalmopathy, fewer than 60 stable hyperthyroidism) was enrolled to explore V-J signatures distinguishing ophthalmopathy from hyperthyroidism. Following sample collection, hyperthyroidism patients were given methimazole at a starting dose of 30 mg daily, and ophthalmopathy patients were given high-dose intravenous methylprednisolone. Here is what the overall study found, with its caveats: In validation, the model predicted ophthalmopathy progression with about 71% sensitivity and 72% to 80% specificity; 12 predicted patients were CT-confirmed with GO in a median of 6.5 months. Most of the expanded thyroid clonotypes with a frequency above 0.001 were also detected in blood, and it was suggested that the thyroid immune response may be reflected by blood repertoires. Ophthalmopathy was separated from stable hyperthyroidism by the 13-signature model with more than 85% sensitivity and about 81% specificity in cross-validation and with 80%/75% in the test set. Sample size was not predetermined statistically, and investigators were not blinded to group allocation.

For repertoire sequencing, TCR beta CDR3 regions were amplified from RNA transcripts. A first-round RT-PCR used HTBI primers with the Qiagen OneStep RT-PCR kit, followed by a second-round multiplex PCR, size selection and purification. Libraries were sequenced on an Illumina HiSeq2000 using paired-end 100 bp reads. As for the original processing: SOAPnuke was used for read processing, and reads with adapters, uncalled bases, a mean Phred below 15, or no exact constant-primer or identifier match were discarded. COPE v1.2.5 was used to merge high-quality paired reads. Clonotypes were defined as unique nucleotide sequences and were aligned to IMGT TRB V, D and J references using MiTCR v1.1. The analysis was limited to V-J combinations with a frequency above 0.0001, which together covered just over 98% of the repertoires. For each V-J combination, a TCR clonal expansion and chaos score was defined as F50 clonal expansion divided by the chaos observed in the TCRdist matrix. Welch's t-statistics and random forest were used to reduce the features to 13 V-J combinations, which were then used as input to a naive Bayes classifier. Thyroid-blood repertoire similarity was quantified with the Morisita-Horn index. TCRdb handled the public reads itself, with Q25 trimming in fastp and clone calling in MiXCR, and kept productive beta chains. Rows are combined by CDR3 protein, so each entry shows the most common genes and DNA. Here the V and J calls rest on TCRdb's processing, not on the authors' analysis. The table for this sample lists 500,000 to 600,000 distinct CDR3 sequences; under 40% of them were counted only once. About 4% of the sample is taken by the ten largest.

This clonotype has a handful of counts. Which antigen it targets is not known. No qualities accompany the bases; no much larger clone lies one base away. Hyperthyroidism patients were newly diagnosed, were aged 18 to 65 years, and had a disease duration under 2 months. Patients were excluded if they had other autoimmune diseases, uncontrolled infections, pregnancy or lactation. Diagnosis was based on clinical symptoms, serum thyroxine, TRAb, thyroid ultrasound and orbital computed tomography. Total RNA was extracted using Trizol reagent, and RNA quality was checked on an Agilent 2100 Bioanalyzer. CDR1 SGHVS and CDR2 FQNEAQ are derived from the germline V gene. Inclusive of the bounding cysteine and phenylalanine, the CDR3 is 15 residues long. The only DNA kept is the CDR3, 45 bases in frame from the first base. Trimming removed 3 bases from V and 4 bases from J; the gene matches leave 9 bases unexplained.

The sequencing sample was made of peripheral blood or thyroid tissue (not recorded which). The TCR originated in an adult man with Graves' hyperthyroidism. This receptor chain uses TRBV7-8 and TRBJ2-7, with 7 junctional bases fitting TRBD1. The CDR3 region reads CASSLGPGQAYEQYF. The DNA sequence is given as TGTGCCAGCAGCTTGGGTCCAGGACAGGCGTACGAGCAGTACTTC.